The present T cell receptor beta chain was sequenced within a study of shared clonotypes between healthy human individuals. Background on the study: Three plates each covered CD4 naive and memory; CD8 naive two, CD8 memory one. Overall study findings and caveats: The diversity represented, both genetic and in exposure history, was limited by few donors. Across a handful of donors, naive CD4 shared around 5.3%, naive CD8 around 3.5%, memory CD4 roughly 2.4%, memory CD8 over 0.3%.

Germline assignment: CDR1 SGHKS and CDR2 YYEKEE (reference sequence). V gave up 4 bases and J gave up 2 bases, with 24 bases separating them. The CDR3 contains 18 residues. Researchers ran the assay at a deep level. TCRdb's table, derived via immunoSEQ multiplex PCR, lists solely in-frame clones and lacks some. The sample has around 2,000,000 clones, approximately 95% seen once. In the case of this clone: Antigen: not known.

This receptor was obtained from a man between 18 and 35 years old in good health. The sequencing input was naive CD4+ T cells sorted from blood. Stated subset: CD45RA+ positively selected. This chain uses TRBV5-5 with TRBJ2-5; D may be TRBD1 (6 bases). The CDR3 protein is CASSTSSRYRAQQETQYF. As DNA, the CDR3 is TGTGCCAGCAGCACGAGCTCCCGCTACAGGGCACAGCAAGAGACCCAGTACTTC.